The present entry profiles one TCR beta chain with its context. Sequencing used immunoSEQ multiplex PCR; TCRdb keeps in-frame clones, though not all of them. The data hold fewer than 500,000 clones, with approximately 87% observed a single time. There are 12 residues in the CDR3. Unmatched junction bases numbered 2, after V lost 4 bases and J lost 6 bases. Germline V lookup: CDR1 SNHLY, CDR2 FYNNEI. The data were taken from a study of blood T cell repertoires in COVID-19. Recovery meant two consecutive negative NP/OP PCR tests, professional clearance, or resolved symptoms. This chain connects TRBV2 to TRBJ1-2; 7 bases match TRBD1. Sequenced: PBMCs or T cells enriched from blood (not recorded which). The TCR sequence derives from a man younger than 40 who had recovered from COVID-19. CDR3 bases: TGTGCCAGCAGTGGACAGGGAAATGGCTACACCTTC. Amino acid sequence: CASSGQGNGYTF.